A selection of T cell receptor beta chains follows, all from one sample in a study of cytomegalovirus exposure and HLA in healthy donors. The data were produced by immunoSEQ multiplex PCR, yet TCRdb's version contains in-frame clones alone and is incomplete. The sample holds under 200,000 clones, just under 90% seen once. Sequences were obtained from PBMCs. All receptors come from a man in his late teens or twenties in good health and CMV-seropositive. Each CDR3 is given without its conserved first and last residue. Each record gives: V gene, J gene, CDR3 protein.

TRBV6-6	TRBJ1-2	ASSLPPGQSFYGYT
TRBV18	TRBJ2-7	ASSPVPGTRSYEQY
TRBV14	TRBJ2-7	ASSRPGHTYEQY
TRBV27	TRBJ1-1	ASSISPRVRTEAF
TRBV7-3	TRBJ2-7	ASSSGDSEQY
TRBV9	TRBJ2-5	ASSATGWETQY
TRBV12-5	TRBJ2-1	ASGLQPEQF
TRBV30	TRBJ2-6	AWSGRGQIKESGANVLT
TRBV19	TRBJ2-7	ASSMRRQLAGGRYEQY
TRBV18	TRBJ2-5	ASSQPSGRWALAQY
TRBV6-1	TRBJ1-3	ASSEAGLSIGNTIY
TRBV5-1	TRBJ2-1	ASSFTENEQF
TRBV10-1	TRBJ2-1	ASSESTGSSYNEQF
TRBV29-1	TRBJ1-2	SVEPTGPRYGYT
TRBV10-3	TRBJ2-7	AISETRTSGSHEQY
TRBV7-8	TRBJ2-7	ASSQERISSYEQY
TRBV30	TRBJ1-2	AWSPRGYGYT
TRBV5-4	TRBJ2-3	ASSLGGVSTDTQY
TRBV6-6	TRBJ2-3	ASSYSLTSGTDTQY
TRBV14	TRBJ2-3	ASSQLAGGTDTQY
TRBV7-3	TRBJ1-2	ASSLVCPGGHYGYT